These 21 T cell receptor beta chains share one sample of origin, sequenced in a study of CD8+CD57+ T cells in acquired aplastic anemia. The TCR beta profiling, which covered VDJ combination and CDR3 sequence, was carried out using genomic DNA as the template. Via MiXCR, TCRdb re-called the reads, giving one row per CDR3 protein. The repertoire holds approximately 98,000 distinct CDR3 sequences, approximately 48% seen once, with about 32% in the top ten. Material: sorted CD4+, CD8+, or CD8+CD57+ T cells (not recorded which) from PBMCs. The source of these receptors is a human donor in good health, serving as a control.

V is TRBV9 and J is TRBJ1-2, with no clear D. The CDR3 totals 12 residues. V was pared by 4 bases and J by 4 bases, with 8 bases between. Germline CDR1 SGDLS, CDR2 YYNGEE. CDR3 protein: CASSTVSYGYTF. The CDR3 nucleotides read TGTGCCAGCAGCACAGTAAGCTATGGCTACACCTTC.

There are many counts of this clonotype. This rearrangement joins TRBV7-3 to TRBJ2-1; no firm D call. The CDR3 contains 11 residues. Between the trimmed V and J ends, which lost 8 bases and 5 bases, there was a span of 7 bases. The V gene's germline CDR1 is SGHTA and CDR2 FQGTGA. This CDR3 is CASGEHNEQFF. Written as DNA, the CDR3 is TGTGCCAGCGGCGAGCACAATGAGCAGTTCTTC.

This chain connects TRBV6-5 to TRBJ2-3; the D is unclear. The CDR3 has 16 residues. Germline V CDR1 and CDR2: MNHEY, SVGAGI. V shed 0 bases and J shed 5 bases, with 15 bases lying between them. In DNA form, the CDR3 reads TGTGCCAGCAGTTACTCGCTTTCTAGGGCTGTAGATACGCAGTATTTT. Amino acids: CASSYSLSRAVDTQYF.

This clonotype was recorded many times. The gene calls are TRBV20-1 and TRBJ2-7, with 9 bases fitting TRBD1. The CDR3 covers 15 residues. CDR1 and CDR2 (germline): DFQATT, SNEGSKA (reference sequence). The V segment lost 6 bases and the J segment 3 bases; nucleotides outside the gene matches: 12. The CDR3 DNA sequence: TGCAGTGCAAGATCCGGGACAGGGAACTTCTACGAGCAGTACTTC. This encodes CSARSGTGNFYEQYF.

This clonotype showed up just a few times. The genes are TRBV25-1 and TRBJ2-7; possibly TRBD1 or TRBD2 for D (7 bases each). Germline V lookup: CDR1 MGHDK, CDR2 SYGVNS. Trimming pared 4 bases from V and 0 bases from J, leaving 16 bases between. This CDR3 contains 16 residues. Written as DNA, the CDR3 is TGTGCCAGCAGTGGGGGGGGCAGGGGGAACTCCTACGAGCAGTACTTC. It encodes CASSGGGRGNSYEQYF.

The CDR3 DNA is TGTGCCAGCTTAGGCCCGACCGGGGAGCTGTTTTTT. Protein product: CASLGPTGELFF. The V gene is TRBV7-8, the J gene TRBJ2-2; D is ambiguous. Per the germline V gene, CDR1 is SGHVS and CDR2 is FQNEAQ. The germline V and J ends were trimmed by 8 bases and 5 bases, with 9 bases remaining between them. The CDR3 sequence is 12 residues long.

The V and J genes are TRBV24-1 and TRBJ1-2; 9 bases align to TRBD1. V dropped 4 bases and J dropped 5; count of bases not matched to a gene: 1. The CDR3 loop spans 13 amino acids. Germline V gene data show CDR1 as KGHDR and CDR2 as SFDVKD. As DNA, the CDR3 is TGTGCCACCAGTGAGGGACAGGGTTATGGCTACACCTTC. It yields the protein CATSEGQGYGYTF.

The chain carries TRBV10-3 and TRBJ2-7; 10 nucleotides line up with TRBD1. CDR1 and CDR2 from the germline V gene are ENHRY and SYGVKD. V was pared by 0 bases and J by 5 bases, with 4 bases of the junction left unmatched. CDR3 size: 15 residues. The CDR3 loop is CAISESGTGDDEQYF. For the CDR3, the DNA is TGTGCCATCAGTGAGTCCGGGACAGGGGACGACGAGCAGTACTTC.

V usage is TRBV14 and J usage is TRBJ2-1; TRBD2 agrees at 10 bases. After removal of 2 bases from V and 3 bases from J, the junction contained 7 bases not matched to a gene. Germline CDR1 is SGHDN and CDR2 is FVKESK. The CDR3 covers 17 residues. Here the CDR3 reads CASSQTNSGGHYNEQFF. The DNA for the CDR3 is TGTGCCAGCAGCCAAACCAATAGCGGGGGGCACTACAATGAGCAGTTCTTC.

A single count supports this clonotype. The rearrangement uses TRBV24-1 and TRBJ2-3; 8 bases fit TRBD1. Germline lookup yields CDR1 KGHDR and CDR2 SFDVKD. The V segment lost 4 bases and the J segment 5 bases; nucleotides outside the gene matches: 10. The CDR3 runs 16 residues. CDR3 residues: CATSDPPAGTGDTQYF. CDR3 coding DNA: TGTGCCACCAGTGACCCCCCTGCAGGGACAGGAGATACGCAGTATTTT.

Ten or more counts support this clonotype. The CDR3: CASSAQGALEAFF. CDR3 DNA: TGTGCCAGCAGCGCGCAGGGGGCTCTTGAAGCTTTCTTT. The chain carries TRBV7-9 and TRBJ1-1; 8 positions agree with TRBD1. V shed 5 bases and J 7 bases; nucleotides not matched to a gene: 6. The CDR3 sequence is 13 residues long. CDR1 is SEHNR and CDR2 is FQNEAQ in the germline V gene (reference sequence).

This clonotype has more than one count but fewer than ten. The CDR3 DNA follows: TGTGCCAGCAGCGACAGCTGGTGGGGGGCTGGGAATGAGCAGTTCTTC. It encodes CASSDSWWGAGNEQFF. The chain recombines TRBV9 with TRBJ2-1; D may match TRBD1 or TRBD2 (6 bases each). From germline, CDR1 is SGDLS and CDR2 YYNGEE. The CDR3 extends over 16 amino acids. Trimming removed 3 bases at V and 7 bases at J, with 20 bases between.

This clonotype came up a few times. This chain connects TRBV2 to TRBJ2-7; TRBD1 aligns across 9 bases. Germline V gene data show CDR1 as SNHLY and CDR2 as FYNNEI. V gave up 6 bases and J gave up 7 bases; unmatched junction bases: 13. The CDR3 sequence is 15 residues long. The DNA of the CDR3 is TGTGCCAGCAGGGCTGACAGGGGGTACTACGTGGAGCAGTACTTC. Amino acids: CASRADRGYYVEQYF.

V is TRBV5-1 and J is TRBJ2-1; 13 positions match TRBD2. V lost 3 bases to trimming and J lost 8 bases; unmatched junction nucleotides: 2. Looked up from germline, CDR1 is SGHRS and CDR2 is YFSETQ. The CDR3 contains 14 residues. In DNA, the CDR3 is TGCGCCAGCAGCTGGACTAGCGGGGGTTATGAGCAGTTCTTC. Its protein is CASSWTSGGYEQFF. The full variable domain, its missing parts supplied by reference TRBV5-1 and TRBJ2-1, is KAGVTQTPRYLIKTRGQQVTLSCSPISGHRSVSWYQQTPGQGLQFLFEYFSETQRNKGNFPGRFSGRQFSNSRSEMNVSTLELGDSALYLCASSWTSGGYEQFFGPGTRLTVL.

V usage is TRBV20-1 and J usage is TRBJ2-5, with D possibly being TRBD2 (6 bases). The germline V and J ends were trimmed by 1 base and 5 bases, with 17 bases remaining between them. Germline-derived CDR1 and CDR2 are DFQATT and SNEGSKA (reference sequence). This CDR3 region has 15 residues. The chain's CDR3 is CSARGAGAGGETQYF. Written as DNA, the CDR3 is TGCAGTGCTAGAGGGGCGGGCGCAGGAGGGGAGACCCAGTACTTC.

This clonotype was found many times. The chain joins TRBV13 to TRBJ2-7; a possible D gene is TRBD2 (7 bases). Germline CDR1 and CDR2: PRHDT and FYEKMQ (reference sequence). CDR3 length: 13 amino acids. V shed 5 bases and J shed 7 bases, with 15 bases lying between them. The CDR3 here is CASSLGGPGEQYF. The CDR3 nucleotides read TGTGCCAGCAGCCTCGGGGGGCCTGGAGAGCAGTACTTC.

The rearrangement joins TRBV2 to TRBJ2-2; TRBD2 agrees at 9 bases. Germline CDR1 is SNHLY and CDR2 is FYNNEI. The CDR3 runs to 14 residues. Trimming cost V 8 bases and J 6 bases; bases outside gene matches: 7. This CDR3 reads CASLSGGRAGELFF. CDR3 sequence (DNA): TGTGCCAGCTTGAGCGGGGGGAGGGCCGGGGAGCTGTTTTTT.

Worth noting for this clonotype: A single base separates this from a much larger clone, so it may be a read error. The missing conserved phenylalanine or tryptophan at the end of this CDR3 makes a read error likely. The CDR3 sequence: CASIRDRAKSPLHL. In DNA form, the CDR3 reads TGTGCCAGCATTCGGGACAGGGCGAAGTCACCCCTCCACCTT. The V call is TRBV2, the J call TRBJ1-6, with 9 positions matching TRBD1. With V trimmed by 7 bases and J by 10 bases, 8 bases remained unmatched. CDR3 length: 14 amino acids. The germline V gene has CDR1 SNHLY and CDR2 FYNNEI.

The table lists this clonotype with a few counts. The chain combines TRBV24-1 with TRBJ2-7; TRBD2 agrees at 7 bases. This CDR3 comprises 14 residues. Trimming at V came to 3 bases and at J to 3 bases, leaving 4 bases not matched to a gene. Germline CDR1 KGHDR, CDR2 SFDVKD. The CDR3 is CATSDSGELYEQYF. The CDR3 nucleotides read TGTGCCACCAGTGATAGCGGGGAACTCTACGAGCAGTACTTC.

This clonotype was seen repeatedly, ten times or more. This chain connects TRBV7-6 to TRBJ2-1; TRBD2 is a possible D gene (7 bases). V lost 3 bases and J 6 bases, leaving 12 bases between the germline ends. This CDR3 is 14 amino acids long. The germline V gene encodes CDR1 SGHVS and CDR2 FNYEAQ. The CDR3 sequence: CASSFGGGLNEQFF. The CDR3, as DNA: TGTGCCAGCAGCTTTGGGGGGGGGCTCAATGAGCAGTTCTTC.

On this clonotype itself: A much larger clone lies a single base off, so this may be a read error. This rearrangement joins TRBV20-1 to TRBJ2-1; weak D call: TRBD2 (7 bases). Germline loops: CDR1 DFQATT, CDR2 SNEGSKA (reference sequence). The CDR3 totals 15 residues. Trimming left V 6 bases short and J 3 bases short, with 18 bases between. The CDR3 spells CSAEGGGKVYNEQFF. Written as DNA, the CDR3 is TGCAGTGCCGAGGGGGGGGGTAAGGTCTACAATGAGCAGTTCTTC.